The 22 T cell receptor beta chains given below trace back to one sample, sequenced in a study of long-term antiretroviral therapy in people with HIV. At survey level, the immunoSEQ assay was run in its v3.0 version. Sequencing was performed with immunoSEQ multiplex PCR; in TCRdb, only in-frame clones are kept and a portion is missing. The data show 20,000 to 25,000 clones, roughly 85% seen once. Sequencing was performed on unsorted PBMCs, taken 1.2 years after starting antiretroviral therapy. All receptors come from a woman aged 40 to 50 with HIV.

This CDR3 reads CASSGTASLSGELFF. CDR3 coding DNA: TGTGCCAGCAGTGGGACCGCCTCTCTCTCTGGGGAGCTGTTTTTT. The V and J genes are TRBV6-5 and TRBJ2-2; D possibly matches TRBD1 or TRBD2 (5 bases each). V was trimmed by 5 bases and J by 8 bases, leaving 18 bases between them. Per the germline V gene, CDR1 is MNHEY and CDR2 is SVGAGI. The CDR3 totals 15 residues.

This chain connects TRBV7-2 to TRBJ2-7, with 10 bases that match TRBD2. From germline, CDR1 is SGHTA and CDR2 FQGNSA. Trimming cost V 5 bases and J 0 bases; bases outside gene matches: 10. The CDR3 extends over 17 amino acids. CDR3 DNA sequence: TGTGCCAGCAGCCCTAGGTGGCTAGCGGGGGTCTCCTACGAGCAGTACTTC. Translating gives CASSPRWLAGVSYEQYF.

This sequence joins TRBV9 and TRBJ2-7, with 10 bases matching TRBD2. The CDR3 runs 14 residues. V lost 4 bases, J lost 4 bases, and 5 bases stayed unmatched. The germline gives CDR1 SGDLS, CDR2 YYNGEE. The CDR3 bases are TGTGCCAGCAGCCCCCGGACTAGCGGATACGAGCAGTACTTC. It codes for CASSPRTSGYEQYF.

The CDR3 nucleotides are TGTGCTAGTGATTCGCGGCCTGAGACAGGGGGCGAAGGCTACACCTTC. This codes for CASDSRPETGGEGYTF. The chain has TRBV12-5 and TRBJ1-2, with 10 bases fitting TRBD1. CDR3 length equals 16 residues. V trimming: 7 bases; J trimming: 8 bases; junction bases outside the gene matches: 16. Germline V gene lookup returns CDR1 LGHNT and CDR2 FRNRAP.

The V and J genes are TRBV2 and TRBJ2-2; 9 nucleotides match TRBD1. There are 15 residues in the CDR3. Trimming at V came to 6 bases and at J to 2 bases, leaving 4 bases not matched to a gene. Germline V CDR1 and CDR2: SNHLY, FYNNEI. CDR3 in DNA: TGTGCCAGCAGCGGAACAGGGGGCAACACCGGGGAGCTGTTTTTT. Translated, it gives CASSGTGGNTGELFF. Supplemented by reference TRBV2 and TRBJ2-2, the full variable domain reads EPEVTQTPSHQVTQMGQEVILRCVPISNHLYFYWYRQILGQKVEFLVSFYNNEISEKSEIFDDQFSVERPDGSNFTLKIRSTKLEDSAMYFCASSGTGGNTGELFFGEGSRLTVL.

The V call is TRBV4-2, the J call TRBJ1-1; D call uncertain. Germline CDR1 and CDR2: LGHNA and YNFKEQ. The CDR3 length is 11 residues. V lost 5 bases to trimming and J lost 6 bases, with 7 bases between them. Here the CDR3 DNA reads TGTGCCAGCAGCATCGGAGCTGAAGCTTTCTTT. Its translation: CASSIGAEAFF.

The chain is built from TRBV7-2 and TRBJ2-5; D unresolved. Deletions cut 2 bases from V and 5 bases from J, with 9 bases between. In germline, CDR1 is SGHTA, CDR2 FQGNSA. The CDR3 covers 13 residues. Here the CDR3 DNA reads TGTGCCAGCAGCTTATGGGCGTGGGAGACCCAGTACTTC. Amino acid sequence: CASSLWAWETQYF. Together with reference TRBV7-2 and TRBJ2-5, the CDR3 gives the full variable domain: GAGVSQSPSNKVTEKGKDVELRCDPISGHTALYWYRQSLGQGLEFLIYFQGNSAPDKSGLPSDRFSAERTGGSVSTLTIQRTQQEDSAVYLCASSLWAWETQYFGPGTRLLVL.

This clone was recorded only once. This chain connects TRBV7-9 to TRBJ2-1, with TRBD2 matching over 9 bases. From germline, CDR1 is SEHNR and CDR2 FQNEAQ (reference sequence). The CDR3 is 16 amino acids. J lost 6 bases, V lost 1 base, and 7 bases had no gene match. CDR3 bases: TGTGCCAGCAGCTTAGTAGGCGGGGGGGAAACCAATGAGCAGTTCTTC. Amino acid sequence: CASSLVGGGETNEQFF.

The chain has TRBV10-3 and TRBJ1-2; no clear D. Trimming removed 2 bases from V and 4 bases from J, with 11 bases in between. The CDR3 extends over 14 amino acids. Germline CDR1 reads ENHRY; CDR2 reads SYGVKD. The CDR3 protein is CAISEVRVGYGYTF. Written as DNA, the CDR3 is TGTGCCATCAGTGAGGTTCGGGTAGGCTATGGCTACACCTTC.

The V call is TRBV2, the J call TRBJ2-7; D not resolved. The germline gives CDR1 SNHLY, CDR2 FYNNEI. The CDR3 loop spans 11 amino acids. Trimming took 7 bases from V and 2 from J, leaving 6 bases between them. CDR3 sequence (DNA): TGTGCCAGCACCCTAACCTACGAGCAGTACTTC. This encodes CASTLTYEQYF.

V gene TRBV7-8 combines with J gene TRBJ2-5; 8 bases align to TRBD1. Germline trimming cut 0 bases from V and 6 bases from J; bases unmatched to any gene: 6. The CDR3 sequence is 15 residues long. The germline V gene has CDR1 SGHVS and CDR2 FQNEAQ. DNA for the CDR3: TGTGCCAGCAGCTTAGCGGACAGGGTGGGAAAGACCCAGTACTTC. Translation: CASSLADRVGKTQYF.

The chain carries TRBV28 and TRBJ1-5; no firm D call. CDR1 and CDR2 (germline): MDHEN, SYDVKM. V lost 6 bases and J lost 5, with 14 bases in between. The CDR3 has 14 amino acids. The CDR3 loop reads CASSPRGLDQPQHF. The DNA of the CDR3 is TGTGCCAGCAGCCCCCGAGGGTTAGATCAGCCCCAGCATTTT.

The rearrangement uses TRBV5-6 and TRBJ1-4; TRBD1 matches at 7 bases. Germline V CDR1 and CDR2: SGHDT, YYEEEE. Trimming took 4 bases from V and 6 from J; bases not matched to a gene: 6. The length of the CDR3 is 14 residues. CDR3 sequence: CASSRGRGDEKLFF. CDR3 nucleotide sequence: TGTGCCAGCAGCCGGGGCAGGGGGGATGAAAAACTGTTTTTT.

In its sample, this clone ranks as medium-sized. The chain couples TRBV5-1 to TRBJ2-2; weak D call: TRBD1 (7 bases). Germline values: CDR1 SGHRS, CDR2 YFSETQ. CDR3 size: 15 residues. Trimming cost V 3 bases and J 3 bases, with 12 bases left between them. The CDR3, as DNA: TGCGCCAGCAGCTCTCAGGGGGGAGACACCGGGGAGCTGTTTTTT. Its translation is CASSSQGGDTGELFF.

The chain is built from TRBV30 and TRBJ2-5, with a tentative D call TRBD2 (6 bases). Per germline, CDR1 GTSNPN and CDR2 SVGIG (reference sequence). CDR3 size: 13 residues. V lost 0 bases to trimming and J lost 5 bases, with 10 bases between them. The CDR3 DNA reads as TGTGCCTGGAGTGTAACGGGGGTGGAGACCCAGTACTTC. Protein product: CAWSVTGVETQYF.

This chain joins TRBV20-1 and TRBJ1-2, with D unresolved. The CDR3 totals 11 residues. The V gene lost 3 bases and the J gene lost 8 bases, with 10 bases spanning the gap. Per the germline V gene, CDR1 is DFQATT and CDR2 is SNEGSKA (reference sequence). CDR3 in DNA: TGCAGTGCTAGTCAGCCATCCGGCTACACCTTC. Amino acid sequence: CSASQPSGYTF.

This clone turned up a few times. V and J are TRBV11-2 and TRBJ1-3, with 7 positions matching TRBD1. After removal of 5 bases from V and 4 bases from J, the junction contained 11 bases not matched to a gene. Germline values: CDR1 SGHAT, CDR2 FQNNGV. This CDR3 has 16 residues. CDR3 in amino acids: CASSHHGTETGNTIYF. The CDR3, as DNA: TGTGCCAGCAGCCACCACGGGACAGAAACAGGAAACACCATATATTTT.

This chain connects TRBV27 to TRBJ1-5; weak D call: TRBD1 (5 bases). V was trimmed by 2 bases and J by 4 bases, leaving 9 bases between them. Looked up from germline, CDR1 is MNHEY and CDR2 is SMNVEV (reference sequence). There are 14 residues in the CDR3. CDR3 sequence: CASSLAGWNQPQHF. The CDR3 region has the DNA TGTGCCAGCAGTTTAGCAGGGTGGAATCAGCCCCAGCATTTT.

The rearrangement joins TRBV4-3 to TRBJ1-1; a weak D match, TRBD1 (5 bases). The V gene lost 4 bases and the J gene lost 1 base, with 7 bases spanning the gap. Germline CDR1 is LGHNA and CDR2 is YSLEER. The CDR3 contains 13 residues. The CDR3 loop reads CASSRDRNTEAFF. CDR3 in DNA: TGCGCCAGCAGCCGAGACAGGAACACTGAAGCTTTCTTT.

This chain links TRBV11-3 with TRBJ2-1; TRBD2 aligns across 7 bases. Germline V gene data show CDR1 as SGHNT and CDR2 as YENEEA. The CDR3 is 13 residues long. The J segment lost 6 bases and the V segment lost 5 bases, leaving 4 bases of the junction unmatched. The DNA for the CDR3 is TGTGCCAGCAGCGGACTAGTTGGCAATGAGCAGTTCTTC. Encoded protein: CASSGLVGNEQFF.

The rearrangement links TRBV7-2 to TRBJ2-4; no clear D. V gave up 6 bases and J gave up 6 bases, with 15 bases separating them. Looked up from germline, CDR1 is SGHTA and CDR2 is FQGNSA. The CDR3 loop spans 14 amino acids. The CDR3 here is CASSLRPDRNIQYF. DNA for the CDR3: TGTGCCAGCAGTTTAAGACCTGATCGAAACATTCAGTACTTC.

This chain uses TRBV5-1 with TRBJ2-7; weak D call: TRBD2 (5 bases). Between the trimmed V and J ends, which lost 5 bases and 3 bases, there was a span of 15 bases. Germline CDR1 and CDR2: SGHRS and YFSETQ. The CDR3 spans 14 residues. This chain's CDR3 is CASSIKGDVYEQYF. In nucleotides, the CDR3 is TGCGCCAGCAGTATCAAGGGAGACGTCTACGAGCAGTACTTC.